The 21 T cell receptor beta chains below all came from one sample that was sequenced in a study of regulatory T cells in long-lasting Graves disease. In building TCR beta libraries, iRepertoire HTBI primers were used together with Arm-PCR of CDR3 regions. Each CDR3 protein gets one entry after TCRdb re-called the multiplex PCR reads with MiXCR. Found here are 380,000 or so distinct CDR3 sequences, under 20% of them singletons; the top ten hold about 19%. Time point here: newly diagnosed GD, antithyroid drugs for less than 3 months. From RNA extracted from PBMCs, the TCR library was made. The data were also submitted as part of a second study, on T cells in Graves' hyperthyroidism and ophthalmopathy.

This material consisted of peripheral blood mononuclear cells (PBMCs), taken at new diagnosis, from a patient treated with antithyroid drugs. Every receptor here comes from a woman between 18 and 29 years old with Graves disease.

V and J are TRBV28 and TRBJ1-5; D is perhaps TRBD1 (5 bases). CDR1 is MDHEN, CDR2 SYDVKM, per germline. Trimming left V 5 bases short and J 0 bases short, with 20 bases between. This CDR3 spans 18 amino acids. CDR3 nucleotides: TGTGCCAGCAGTACCACCGGGACCTCACGGGTTAGCAATCAGCCCCAGCATTTT. Protein sequence: CASSTTGTSRVSNQPQHF.

The chain couples TRBV27 to TRBJ2-7; 12 bases are a match to TRBD1. This CDR3 has 15 amino acids. V shed 5 bases, J shed 5 bases, and the junction held 7 bases outside the gene matches. Germline V gene data show CDR1 as MNHEY and CDR2 as SMNVEV (reference sequence). Written as DNA, the CDR3 is TGTGCCAGCAGTCCCGGGACAGGGGGCCTTAACGAGCAGTACTTC. The encoded protein is CASSPGTGGLNEQYF.

About this clonotype itself: A much bigger clone sits one base away, suggesting this may be a read error. No conserved phenylalanine or tryptophan is present at the end of the CDR3, so a read error is the likely explanation. V gene TRBV5-1 combines with J gene TRBJ2-1, with 10 bases identical to TRBD1. Germline V gene data show CDR1 as SGHRS and CDR2 as YFSETQ. V gave up 0 bases and J gave up 8 bases; unmatched junction bases: 5. The CDR3 spans 15 residues. The DNA for the CDR3 is TGCGCCAGCAGCTTGGTGCGGGACAGGGGTGATGAGCAGTTCGTC. Translating gives CASSLVRDRGDEQFV.

The CDR3 reads CASIDRIYNSPLHF. CDR3 sequence (DNA): TGTGCCAGCATTGACAGGATTTATAATTCACCCCTCCACTTT. The chain links TRBV28 to TRBJ1-6, with D possibly being TRBD1 (6 bases). Germline V gene sequence: CDR1 MDHEN, CDR2 SYDVKM. Trimming stripped 7 bases from V and 4 bases from J, with 11 bases between. This CDR3 contains 14 residues.

This clonotype came up a few times. V and J are TRBV6-2 or TRBV6-3 and TRBJ1-6; possible D gene TRBD1, 5 bases. Trimming stripped 2 bases from V and 0 bases from J, with 17 bases between. Germline V gene lookup returns CDR1 MNHEY and CDR2 SVGEGT. This CDR3 contains 19 residues. Written as DNA, the CDR3 is TGTGCCAGCAGTTACCCCACCTCCGGGGCCGGCTCCTATAATTCACCCCTCCACTTT. This translates into CASSYPTSGAGSYNSPLHF.

There are many counts of this clonotype. This chain joins TRBV7-2 and TRBJ1-5; D gene ambiguous. The CDR3 is 13 residues long. Per the germline V gene, CDR1 is SGHTA and CDR2 is FQGNSA. V lost 7 bases and J 7 bases, leaving 14 bases between the germline ends. CDR3 nucleotide sequence: TGTGCCAGCAACCAGCCTCCGGACCAGCCCCAGCATTTT. As protein: CASNQPPDQPQHF.

This clonotype has at least ten counts. V usage is TRBV3-1 and J usage is TRBJ2-3; 12 bases align to TRBD2. Germline V gives CDR1 LGHDT, CDR2 YNNKEL (reference sequence). V dropped 4 bases and J dropped 3; count of bases not matched to a gene: 2. The CDR3 runs to 15 residues. For the CDR3, the DNA is TGTGCCAGCAGCCCTAGCGGGAGGGTTACAGATACGCAGTATTTT. Amino acids: CASSPSGRVTDTQYF.

This clonotype showed up just a few times. This chain connects TRBV5-4 to TRBJ2-1; TRBD2 aligns across 7 bases. Germline V gene sequence: CDR1 SGHNT, CDR2 YYREEE (reference sequence). The junction had 4 bases not matched to a gene; V was cut back by 0 bases and J by 7 bases. CDR3 length: 14 amino acids. CDR3 sequence reads: CASSLDRRGNEQFF. CDR3 bases: TGTGCCAGCAGCTTGGACAGGCGGGGGAATGAGCAGTTCTTC.

Only a few counts were recorded for this clonotype. This sequence joins TRBV5-1 and TRBJ2-5, with D possibly TRBD2 on 5 matching bases. The CDR3 totals 15 residues. V was pared by 7 bases and J by 5 bases, with 21 bases between. The V gene's germline CDR1 is SGHRS and CDR2 YFSETQ. The DNA for the CDR3 is TGCGCCAGCCGTCTTCAGAGGGTCCCAGTGGAGACCCAGTACTTC. It encodes CASRLQRVPVETQYF.

In its sample, this clonotype was seen many times. The V and J genes are TRBV5-1 and TRBJ2-3, with no clear D. This CDR3 has 13 residues. CDR1 and CDR2 from the germline V gene are SGHRS and YFSETQ. V was shortened by 1 base and J by 6 bases, with 9 bases between the two germline ends. This CDR3 reads CASSLYRPDTQYF. Written as DNA, the CDR3 is TGCGCCAGCAGCTTGTATAGGCCCGATACGCAGTATTTT.

The V gene is TRBV27, the J gene TRBJ2-2; no clear D gene. The CDR3 runs 15 residues. Germline loops: CDR1 MNHEY, CDR2 SMNVEV (reference sequence). V gave up 1 base and J gave up 0 bases, with 6 bases separating them. This chain's CDR3 is CASSLFFPNTGELFF. As DNA, the CDR3 is TGTGCCAGCAGTTTATTTTTCCCGAACACCGGGGAGCTGTTTTTT.

This clonotype was detected many times. The chain recombines TRBV27 with TRBJ2-5; D is unresolved. Germline V gene lookup returns CDR1 MNHEY and CDR2 SMNVEV (reference sequence). This CDR3 has 15 residues. V was cut by 5 bases and J by 0 bases, with 13 bases left in between. The CDR3 nucleotides are TGTGCCAGCAGTCCCCTATTATTCAACCAAGAGACCCAGTACTTC. Translating gives CASSPLLFNQETQYF.

This clonotype appeared many times. The chain has TRBV18 and TRBJ1-1; D possibly corresponds to TRBD1 (6 bases). The CDR3 spans 15 residues. Germline values: CDR1 KGHSH, CDR2 LQKENI. V lost 6 bases and J lost 3, with 17 bases in between. DNA of the CDR3: TGTGCCAGCTCCCCCCTGAGGGACATAGACACTGAAGCTTTCTTT. The encoded protein is CASSPLRDIDTEAFF.

This clonotype has more than one count but fewer than ten. This sequence joins TRBV6-1 and TRBJ1-2; D ambiguous. Germline V gene data show CDR1 as MNHNS and CDR2 as SASEGT. The V end was cut by 5 bases, the J end by 6 bases, with 13 bases between. CDR3 size: 13 residues. CDR3 region: CASSRASLDGYTF. Written as DNA, the CDR3 is TGTGCCAGCAGTAGGGCCAGCCTCGATGGCTACACCTTC.

This clonotype appeared a few times. The chain links TRBV7-2 to TRBJ1-6, with no clear D. Trimming took 5 bases from V and 0 from J, leaving 11 bases between them. Germline loops: CDR1 SGHTA, CDR2 FQGNSA. This CDR3 is built from 16 residues. For the CDR3, the DNA is TGTGCCAGCAGCGATACCTCGGGCTCCTATAATTCACCCCTCCACTTT. Its protein is CASSDTSGSYNSPLHF.

This clonotype was seen a single time. A much bigger clone sits one base away, suggesting this may be a read error. The chain joins TRBV12-3 or TRBV12-4 to TRBJ1-6, with no clear D. Trimming took off 3 bases at V and 11 bases at J, with 14 bases between the two ends. This CDR3 spans 14 amino acids. The CDR3 DNA reads TGTGCCAGCAGTTTGAGGGTTACAGCGGCACCCCTCCACTTT. Translation gives CASSLRVTAAPLHF.

A few counts support this clonotype. The chain couples TRBV30 to TRBJ1-6; 9 nucleotides agree with TRBD1. This CDR3 comprises 15 residues. Trimming at V came to 1 base and at J to 5 bases, leaving 3 bases not matched to a gene. Per the germline V gene, CDR1 is GTSNPN and CDR2 is SVGIG (reference sequence). CDR3 residues: CAWSGGTGNNSPLHF. The DNA for the CDR3 is TGTGCCTGGAGTGGGGGGACAGGGAATAATTCACCCCTCCACTTT. The full variable domain, its missing parts supplied by reference TRBV30 and TRBJ1-6, is SQTIHQWPATLVQPVGSPLSLECTVEGTSNPNLYWYRQAAGRGLQLLFYSVGIGQISSEVPQNLSASRPQDRQFILSSKKLLLSDSGFYLCAWSGGTGNNSPLHFGNGTRLTVT.

Ten or more counts support this clonotype. This chain uses TRBV6-1 with TRBJ2-1; TRBD2 matches 10 bases. V lost 2 bases to trimming and J lost 6 bases; unmatched junction nucleotides: 1. Per the germline V gene, CDR1 is MNHNS and CDR2 is SASEGT. The CDR3 sequence is 14 residues long. In DNA form, the CDR3 reads TGTGCCAGCAGTGAACTAGCGGGAGCCAATGAGCAGTTCTTC. This translates into CASSELAGANEQFF.

This clonotype occurred many times. The CDR3 DNA reads as TGTGCCAGCAGTTTATACACAGGAACAGATACGCAGTATTTT. This codes for CASSLYTGTDTQYF. This chain links TRBV27 with TRBJ2-3, with D possibly matching TRBD1 (5 bases). The CDR3 has 14 amino acids. Germline values: CDR1 MNHEY, CDR2 SMNVEV (reference sequence). Trimming left V 1 base short and J 3 bases short, with 8 bases between.

This clonotype was recorded at least ten times. The V call is TRBV6-5, the J call TRBJ1-1; D unclear. The CDR3 loop spans 13 amino acids. CDR1 and CDR2 from the germline V gene are MNHEY and SVGAGI. Trimming cost V 3 bases and J 1 base, with 6 bases left between them. The DNA of the CDR3 is TGTGCCAGCAGTTATATTGGGAACACTGAAGCTTTCTTT. It codes for CASSYIGNTEAFF.

This clonotype was found many times. The chain employs TRBV11-2 and TRBJ2-5, with D unclear. Germline lookup yields CDR1 SGHAT and CDR2 FQNNGV. Deletions cut 4 bases from V and 2 bases from J, with 14 bases between. This CDR3 spans 15 amino acids. CDR3 loop: CASSSLRKPQETQYF. The CDR3 coding sequence is TGTGCCAGCAGCTCGCTGCGGAAACCTCAAGAGACCCAGTACTTC.